A single sample gave rise to the 11 T cell receptor beta chains below, sequenced in a study of graft-versus-host responses after intestinal transplantation (dated by TCRdb to the early 2020s). The time point label, as the study defines it: cells obtained before transplantation from donor or recipient. These TCRs' antigens remain unknown. Library creation used the immunoSEQ multiplex PCR assay. Entries here come from immuneACCESS through TCRdb and include only in-frame sequences with V and J called. Some clones fail to appear in such tables; in the studies checked, an unresolved V gene covers under half of the shortfall, and the cause of the remainder is unknown. Present in this sample are about 70,000 clones, about 94% of which were seen just once. In total, the top ten clones hold around 0.51% of the sample. The specimen was unstimulated CD8+ T cells sorted from spleen or lymph node cells, collected before intestinal transplant. The receptors here all came from a human donor who received an intestinal transplant.

The V and J genes are TRBV29-1 and TRBJ2-5, with 13 bases identical to TRBD2. The J segment lost 7 bases and the V segment lost 3 bases, leaving 11 bases of the junction unmatched. This CDR3 is 16 amino acids long. Germline CDR1 reads SQVTM; CDR2 reads ANQGSEA. The CDR3 bases are TGCAGCGTTGAGGTCCCACTAGCGGGAGGGCCAGGGACCCAGTACTTC. Translating gives CSVEVPLAGGPGTQYF.

The genes are TRBV10-3 and TRBJ2-3; no definite D call. V lost 0 bases to trimming and J lost 3 bases, with 1 base between them. The CDR3 is 12 amino acids. CDR1 and CDR2 from the germline V gene are ENHRY and SYGVKD. The CDR3 reads CAISESTDTQYF. Here the CDR3 DNA reads TGTGCCATCAGTGAGTCTACAGATACGCAGTATTTT.

V and J are TRBV30 and TRBJ2-3; D is ambiguous. Trimming removed 1 base from V and 1 base from J, with 0 bases in between. Germline CDR1 GTSNPN, CDR2 SVGIG (reference sequence). This CDR3 is built from 11 residues. The CDR3 DNA is TGTGCCTGGAGTGGCACAGATACGCAGTATTTT. It specifies CAWSGTDTQYF.

V is TRBV6-6 and J is TRBJ2-1, with D perhaps matching TRBD1 (5 bases). V dropped 0 bases and J dropped 7 bases, with 7 bases sitting between them. The length of the CDR3 is 13 residues. Germline V gives CDR1 MNHNY, CDR2 SVGAGI (reference sequence). The CDR3 loop reads CASSYSAGNEQFF. DNA for the CDR3: TGTGCCAGCAGTTACTCGGCAGGGAATGAGCAGTTCTTC.

The CDR3 DNA reads as TGTGCCAGCAGCCCCCGTGTAGACAGCCCCGATGAAAAACTGTTTTTT. Its translation is CASSPRVDSPDEKLFF. The chain uses TRBV7-9 and TRBJ1-4; weak D call: TRBD1 (5 bases). The V and J ends lost 5 bases and 6 bases respectively, with 19 bases between them. The CDR3 loop spans 16 amino acids. The germline gives CDR1 SEHNR, CDR2 FQNEAQ (reference sequence).

V gene TRBV6-6 combines with J gene TRBJ2-7, with D tentatively TRBD1 (6 bases). V lost 6 bases, J lost 7 bases, and 22 bases lay in between. The CDR3 length is 15 residues. Germline CDR1 MNHNY, CDR2 SVGAGI (reference sequence). The DNA of the CDR3 is TGTGCCAGCAGCAATACTCCCTGGGGGCCACCGGAGCAGTACTTC. It codes for CASSNTPWGPPEQYF.

The chain couples TRBV6-6 to TRBJ2-1, with a weak D call TRBD2 (6 bases). The germline gives CDR1 MNHNY, CDR2 SVGAGI (reference sequence). Deletions cut 2 bases from V and 4 bases from J, with 12 bases between. The CDR3 has 15 residues. CDR3 region: CASSYGGGVYNEQFF. CDR3 nucleotide sequence: TGTGCCAGCAGTTACGGGGGAGGAGTATACAATGAGCAGTTCTTC.

V and J are TRBV6-5 and TRBJ1-2; perhaps TRBD1 as D (5 bases). The V end was cut by 2 bases, the J end by 3 bases, with 13 bases between. CDR1 and CDR2 (germline): MNHEY, SVGAGI. CDR3 length: 15 residues. This CDR3 reads CASSYSRDRYYGYTF. CDR3 in DNA: TGTGCCAGCAGTTACAGCCGAGACAGATACTATGGCTACACCTTC.

V and J are TRBV27 and TRBJ2-3; possible D gene TRBD2, 6 bases. The V and J ends lost 0 bases and 1 base respectively, with 17 bases between them. The CDR3 is 18 amino acids. From germline, CDR1 is MNHEY and CDR2 SMNVEV (reference sequence). The CDR3: CASSLSAGSGGGTDTQYF. The CDR3 DNA follows: TGTGCCAGCAGTTTATCGGCGGGATCGGGCGGGGGCACAGATACGCAGTATTTT.

The V and J genes are TRBV6-5 and TRBJ2-7; the match to TRBD1 covers 7 bases. Germline V CDR1 and CDR2: MNHEY, SVGAGI. V shed 2 bases, J shed 0 bases, and the junction held 1 base outside the gene matches. This CDR3 spans 14 amino acids. The CDR3 DNA follows: TGTGCCAGCAGTTACGCAGGGGGCTCCTACGAGCAGTACTTC. Translating gives CASSYAGGSYEQYF.

V and J are TRBV19 and TRBJ1-1; 10 bases are a match to TRBD1. Germline V gene lookup returns CDR1 LNHDA and CDR2 SQIVND (reference sequence). The CDR3 is 14 amino acids. Trimming cost V 5 bases and J 5 bases; bases outside gene matches: 5. The CDR3 DNA is TGTGCCAGTAGTGCCACGGGACAGGGGACTGAAGCTTTCTTT. Its translation: CASSATGQGTEAFF. Full variable domain (remainder filled in from reference TRBV19 and TRBJ1-1): DGGITQSPKYLFRKEGQNVTLSCEQNLNHDAMYWYRQDPGQGLRLIYYSQIVNDFQKGDIAEGYSVSREKKESFPLTVTSAQKNPTAFYLCASSATGQGTEAFFGQGTRLTVV.